The clone carrying this T cell receptor beta chain was found a few times. The antigen remains unidentified. The data stem from a study of shared clonotypes between healthy human individuals. The V and J ends lost 2 bases and 1 base respectively, with 12 bases between them. The CDR3 covers 16 residues. The V gene's germline CDR1 is MDHEN and CDR2 SYDVKM. The assay was immunoSEQ multiplex PCR, and TCRdb's table has in-frame clones only and misses some. The sample lists around 980,000 clones; around three quarters were seen once. General study points: Shared clonotypes: about 5% naive CD4, under 4% naive CD8, roughly 2.4% memory CD4, about 0.4% memory CD8. Blood was the sole source, and tissue repertoires probably differ. Naive subsets tended to show greater estimated richness than memory subsets.

This sequence originates from a man between 18 and 29 years old in good health. Some clones in this sample may be carry-over from other donors' samples. The chain employs TRBV28 and TRBJ2-1, with D maybe TRBD1 (6 bases). Sequenced: memory CD4+ T cells from PBMCs. As to subset: CD45RA-negative fraction. The CDR3 protein is CASSLPLTGSYNEQFF. DNA for the CDR3: TGTGCCAGCAGTTTACCCCTAACAGGGTCCTACAATGAGCAGTTCTTC.